This record looks at one TCR beta chain sequence and its context. Antigen unknown. Sequencing was performed with immunoSEQ multiplex PCR; in TCRdb, only in-frame clones are kept and a portion is missing. Among 20,000 to 30,000 clones listed, 95% to 98% were seen once. This sample was included in a study of B cell selection in AIRE deficiency. CD4+CD127+ cells were sorted as the conventional CD4 T cells. Study-wide points: Shared Treg sequences had shorter CDR3s, biased toward rearrangements with few non-templated insertions. Only TCRbeta was sequenced; around 35% of shared healthy Treg sequences appeared in Tconv. About 30.6% of healthy-shared Treg sequences were found among patient Tconv cells. Healthy donors alone shared over 25% of around 3,700 Treg sequences; patients alone approximately 9%.

This CDR3 region has 14 residues. Germline V gives CDR1 SNHLY, CDR2 FYNNEI. V was pared by 11 bases and J by 5 bases, with 11 bases of the junction left unmatched. This receptor was taken from a human donor in good health. What was sequenced was CD4+CD127+ conventional T cells sorted from PBMCs. The chain has TRBV2 and TRBJ1-4, with TRBD1 matching 7 bases. CDR3 loop: CAGTVTGANEKLFF. The CDR3 region has the DNA TGTGCCGGGACAGTGACCGGGGCAAATGAAAAACTGTTTTTT.